This T cell receptor (beta chain) was identified during a study of blood T cell repertoires in COVID-19. As for the study in general: Material from acute and convalescent COVID-19 was sourced from the United States, Italy and Spain. PBMCs, B-cell-depleted T cells, or T cells were the source of the cDNA or gDNA that made up the material.

Original handling: Reference gene primer amplification gave nucleated cell count estimates. This table comes from immunoSEQ multiplex PCR, and its TCRdb copy is limited to in-frame clones, with some not included. Clone size and the V and J calls come from that table; the DNA yielded D and trimming. The table lists approximately 290,000 clones, 65% to 85% of them singletons. Germline V gene sequence: CDR1 SGHAT, CDR2 FQNNGV. The length of the CDR3 is 14 residues. V trimming: 4 bases; J trimming: 2 bases; junction bases outside the gene matches: 5. Seattle cases were enrolled at active infection and followed longitudinally.

The receptor was derived from a person aged 65 to 85 with COVID-19, enrolled during active disease. The sequencing input was peripheral blood. V is TRBV11-2 and J is TRBJ2-7, with 7 positions matching TRBD2. CDR3 residues: CASSSAGRAYEQYF. The CDR3 region has the DNA TGTGCCAGCAGCTCCGCTGGGAGGGCCTACGAGCAGTACTTC.